These 4 T cell receptor beta chains were sequenced from one sample in a study of T cell responses to AZD1222 COVID-19 vaccine. Sequenced by immunoSEQ multiplex PCR; TCRdb stores in-frame clones only, minus some. The sample lists over 110,000 clones; 90% were seen once. This sample comprised peripheral blood, obtained 28 days after the second AZD1222 dose. These receptors all come from an adult who received the AZD1222 COVID-19 vaccine.

The J gene is TRBJ1-3, the V gene TRBV30, with a tentative D call TRBD1 (5 bases). This CDR3 contains 17 residues. The V end lost 2 bases, the J end lost 0 bases, and 17 bases lay between the germline ends. Germline CDR1 is GTSNPN and CDR2 is SVGIG (reference sequence). The CDR3 DNA follows: TGTGCCTGGAGTACAGTGACAGCGGCTGCCTCTGGAAACACCATATATTTT. It translates to CAWSTVTAAASGNTIYF.

The genes are TRBV27 and TRBJ2-2; 10 bases fit TRBD1. Per the germline V gene, CDR1 is MNHEY and CDR2 is SMNVEV (reference sequence). CDR3 length: 17 amino acids. The trim removed 5 bases at V and 3 bases at J, leaving 9 bases unmatched. Here the CDR3 reads CASSRVSGTGDTGELFF. DNA for the CDR3: TGTGCCAGCAGTCGCGTATCCGGGACAGGGGACACCGGGGAGCTGTTTTTT.

The chain is built from TRBV5-1 and TRBJ2-1; D unclear. The length of the CDR3 is 18 residues. CDR1 is SGHRS and CDR2 is YFSETQ in the germline V gene. V gave up 2 bases and J gave up 1 base, with 19 bases separating them. Written as DNA, the CDR3 is TGCGCCAGCAGCTTCCTAGAGCTGCGTCAGAGGTCCTACAATGAGCAGTTCTTC. It is translated as CASSFLELRQRSYNEQFF.

The rearrangement links TRBV30 to TRBJ1-5, with 7 positions matching TRBD1. Per germline, CDR1 GTSNPN and CDR2 SVGIG (reference sequence). The length of the CDR3 is 13 residues. The trim removed 0 bases at V and 8 bases at J, leaving 4 bases unmatched. This chain's CDR3 is CAWSVQGKEPQHF. For the CDR3, the DNA is TGTGCCTGGAGTGTACAGGGGAAGGAGCCCCAGCATTTT. Full variable domain (rest looked up from reference TRBV30 and TRBJ1-5): SQTIHQWPATLVQPVGSPLSLECTVEGTSNPNLYWYRQAAGRGLQLLFYSVGIGQISSEVPQNLSASRPQDRQFILSSKKLLLSDSGFYLCAWSVQGKEPQHFGDGTRLSIL.